This T cell receptor (beta chain) was retrieved from a study of CD4 and CD8 cells across lung adenocarcinoma regions. Donors had localized lung adenocarcinoma, a non-small cell lung cancer. MiXCR, run by TCRdb on the PCR reads, gives a single entry per CDR3 protein. The sample has some 27,000 distinct CDR3 sequences, about 50% seen once. Germline V gives CDR1 MDHEN, CDR2 SYDVKM. The V and J ends lost 5 bases and 2 bases, in that order; junction bases with no gene match: 10. The CDR3 sequence is 18 residues long. The chain employs TRBV28 and TRBJ2-6, with 9 positions matching TRBD1. The specimen sequenced was CD8+ T cells from the center of a lung tumor. This sequence originates from a male donor with lung adenocarcinoma. The CD4 and CD8 labels of this study may be unreliable. The chain's CDR3 is CASSLMGDRVAGANVLTF. The CDR3, as DNA: TGTGCCAGCAGTCTTATGGGGGACAGGGTAGCTGGGGCCAACGTCCTGACTTTC.